This T cell receptor (beta chain) was captured by sequencing in a study of T-cell memory formation after mild COVID-19. TCRdb itself ran the 5' RACE reads through MiXCR, one entry per CDR3 protein. The sample records roughly 500,000 distinct CDR3 sequences, around 20% being singletons. V gave up 3 bases and J gave up 2 bases, with 11 bases separating them. Germline V CDR1 and CDR2: DFQATT, SNEGSKA (reference sequence). The CDR3 has 13 amino acids. The receptor's source is an adult woman who had mild COVID-19 (a few samples of this study predate the infection). Cell type and time point are not known. The rearrangement links TRBV20-1 to TRBJ2-7, with D possibly being TRBD2 (6 bases). The sample comprised PBMCs or a T cell subset sorted from them (not recorded which). This CDR3 is CSARASAAYEQYF. Here the CDR3 DNA reads TGCAGTGCTAGGGCTAGCGCAGCCTACGAGCAGTACTTC.